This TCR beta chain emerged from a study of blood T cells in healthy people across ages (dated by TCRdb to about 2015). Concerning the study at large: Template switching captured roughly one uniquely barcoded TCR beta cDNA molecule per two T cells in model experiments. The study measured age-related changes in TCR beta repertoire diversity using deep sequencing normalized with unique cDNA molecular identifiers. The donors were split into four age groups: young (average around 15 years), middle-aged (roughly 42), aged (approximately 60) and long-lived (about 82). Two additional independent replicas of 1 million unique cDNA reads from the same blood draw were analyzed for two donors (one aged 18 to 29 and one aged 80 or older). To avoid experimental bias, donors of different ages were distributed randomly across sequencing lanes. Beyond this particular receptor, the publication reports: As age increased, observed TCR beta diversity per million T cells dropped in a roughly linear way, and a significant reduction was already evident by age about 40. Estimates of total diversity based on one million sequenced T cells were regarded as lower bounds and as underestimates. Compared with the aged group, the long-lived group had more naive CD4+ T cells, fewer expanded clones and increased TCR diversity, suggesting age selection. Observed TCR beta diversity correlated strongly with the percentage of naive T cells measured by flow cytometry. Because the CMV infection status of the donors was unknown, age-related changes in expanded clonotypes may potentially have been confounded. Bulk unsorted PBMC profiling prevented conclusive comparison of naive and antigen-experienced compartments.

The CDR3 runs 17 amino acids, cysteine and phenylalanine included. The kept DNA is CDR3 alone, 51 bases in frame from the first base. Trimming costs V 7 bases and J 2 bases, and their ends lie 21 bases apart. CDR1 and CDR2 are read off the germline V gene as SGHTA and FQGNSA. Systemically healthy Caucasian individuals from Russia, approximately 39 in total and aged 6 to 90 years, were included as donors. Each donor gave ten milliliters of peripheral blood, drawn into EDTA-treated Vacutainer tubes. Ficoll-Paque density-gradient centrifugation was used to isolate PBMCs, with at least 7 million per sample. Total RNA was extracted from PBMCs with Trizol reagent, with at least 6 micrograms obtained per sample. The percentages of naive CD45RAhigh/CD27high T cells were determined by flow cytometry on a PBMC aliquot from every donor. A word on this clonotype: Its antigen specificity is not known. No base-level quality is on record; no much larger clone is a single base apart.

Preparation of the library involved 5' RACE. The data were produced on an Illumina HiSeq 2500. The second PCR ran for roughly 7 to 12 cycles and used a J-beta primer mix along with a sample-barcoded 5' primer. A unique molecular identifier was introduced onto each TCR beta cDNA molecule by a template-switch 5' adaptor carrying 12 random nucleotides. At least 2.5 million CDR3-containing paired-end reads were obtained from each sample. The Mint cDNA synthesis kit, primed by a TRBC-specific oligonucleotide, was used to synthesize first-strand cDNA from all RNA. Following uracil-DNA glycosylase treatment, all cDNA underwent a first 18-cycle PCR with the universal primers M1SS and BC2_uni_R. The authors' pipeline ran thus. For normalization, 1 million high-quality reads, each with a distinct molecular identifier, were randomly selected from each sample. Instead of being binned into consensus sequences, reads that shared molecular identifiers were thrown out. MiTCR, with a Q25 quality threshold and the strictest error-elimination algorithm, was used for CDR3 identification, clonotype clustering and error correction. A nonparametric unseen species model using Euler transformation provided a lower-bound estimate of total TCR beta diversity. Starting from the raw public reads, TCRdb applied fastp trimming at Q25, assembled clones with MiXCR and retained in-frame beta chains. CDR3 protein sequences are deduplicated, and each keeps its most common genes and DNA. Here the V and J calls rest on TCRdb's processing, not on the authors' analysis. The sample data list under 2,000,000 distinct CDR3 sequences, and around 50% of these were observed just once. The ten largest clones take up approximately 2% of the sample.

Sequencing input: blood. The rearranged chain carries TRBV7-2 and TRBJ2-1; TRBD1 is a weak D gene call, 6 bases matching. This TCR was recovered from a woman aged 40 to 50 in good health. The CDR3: CASNYRTGTTTYNEQFF. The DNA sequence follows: TGTGCCAGCAATTACAGGACCGGGACAACTACCTACAATGAGCAGTTCTTC.